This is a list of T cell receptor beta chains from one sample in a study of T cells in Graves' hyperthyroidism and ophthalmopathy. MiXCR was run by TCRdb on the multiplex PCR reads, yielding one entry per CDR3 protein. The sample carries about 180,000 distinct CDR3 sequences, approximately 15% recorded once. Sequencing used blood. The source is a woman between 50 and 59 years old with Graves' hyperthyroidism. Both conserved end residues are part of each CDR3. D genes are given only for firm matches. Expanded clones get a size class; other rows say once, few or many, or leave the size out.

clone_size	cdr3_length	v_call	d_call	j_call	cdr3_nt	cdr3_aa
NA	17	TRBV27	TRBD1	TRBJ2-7	TGTGCCAGCAGTCCACGGACAGGGGTGGAACCGACCTACGAGCAGTACTTC	CASSPRTGVEPTYEQYF
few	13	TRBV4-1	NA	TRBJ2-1	TGCGCCAGCAGCCAGGTCGGTCGCAATGAGCAGTTCTTC	CASSQVGRNEQFF
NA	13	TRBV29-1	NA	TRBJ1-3	TGCAGCGGGAAAGGGTTCTCTGGAAACACCATATATTTT	CSGKGFSGNTIYF
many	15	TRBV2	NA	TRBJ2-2	TGTGCCAGCAGTCAGACAGAGACAAACACCGGGGAGCTGTTTTTT	CASSQTETNTGELFF
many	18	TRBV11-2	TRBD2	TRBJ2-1	TGTGCCAGCAGCCCACCCCTGGGGCGGGGGAGCTCCTACAATGAGCAGTTCTTC	CASSPPLGRGSSYNEQFF
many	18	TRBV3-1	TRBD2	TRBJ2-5	TGTGCCAGCAGCCAAGGAAATTTAGCGGGGGTCCCCCAAGAGACCCAGTACTTC	CASSQGNLAGVPQETQYF
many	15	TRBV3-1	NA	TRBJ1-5	TGTGCCAGCAGCCCCGGGAGCCTTAGCAATCAGCCCCAGCATTTT	CASSPGSLSNQPQHF
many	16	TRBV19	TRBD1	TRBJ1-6	TGTGCCAGTAGTAGAGGACAGGGGAAGAGAAGTTCACCCCTCCACTTT	CASSRGQGKRSSPLHF
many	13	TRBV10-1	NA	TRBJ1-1	TGCGCCAGCAGGACAGGTACCAACACTGAAGCTTTCTTT	CASRTGTNTEAFF
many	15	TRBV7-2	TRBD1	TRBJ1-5	TGTGCCAGCAGACCAACAGGGGTCGACAATCAGCCCCAGCATTTT	CASRPTGVDNQPQHF
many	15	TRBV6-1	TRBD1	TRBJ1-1	TGTGCCAGCAGTGACCTGACAGGGGGGAACACTGAAGCTTTCTTT	CASSDLTGGNTEAFF